This entry features one T cell receptor (beta chain) sequence. This entry is derived from a study of shared clonotypes between healthy human individuals. Profiling relied on immunoSEQ multiplex PCR, and the TCRdb table lists in-frame clones only, not all of them. The sample yields 450,000 to 600,000 clones, more than 65% seen once. V lost 5 bases to trimming and J lost 0 bases, with 8 bases between them. The CDR3 has 13 amino acids. Germline CDR1 reads GTSNPN; CDR2 reads SVGIG (reference sequence). Source material: PBMCs. This clonotype originated in a middle-aged woman in good health. Some clones in this sample may be carry-over from other donors' samples. The V gene is TRBV30, the J gene TRBJ1-3; no clear D. In DNA form, the CDR3 reads TGTGCCTGGGACGGTACCTCTGGAAACACCATATATTTT. Protein: CAWDGTSGNTIYF.